The source of this T cell receptor beta chain is a study of monozygotic twins with inflammatory bowel disease. General study results and limits: Compared with healthy twins, IBD patients shared fewer clonotypes with others, especially with disease activity. No detectable difference in repertoire similarity separated concordant from discordant twins, possibly as a result of limited power.

No sorting of T cells preceded isolation of total RNA from whole blood. This CDR3 spans 12 amino acids. Germline V gene lookup returns CDR1 SQVTM and CDR2 ANQGSEA. TCRdb reprocessed the 5' RACE reads and keeps a single row for each CDR3 protein, giving no DNA. In total, the table holds around 380,000 distinct CDR3 sequences. Remarks on this clonotype: Antigen specificity is unknown.

The receptor's source is a human donor with ulcerative colitis or Crohn's disease, or a healthy co-twin of an affected twin (not recorded which). The chain employs TRBV29-1 and TRBJ2-2. The sample comprised blood. CDR3 in amino acids: CSVDLATGELFF.